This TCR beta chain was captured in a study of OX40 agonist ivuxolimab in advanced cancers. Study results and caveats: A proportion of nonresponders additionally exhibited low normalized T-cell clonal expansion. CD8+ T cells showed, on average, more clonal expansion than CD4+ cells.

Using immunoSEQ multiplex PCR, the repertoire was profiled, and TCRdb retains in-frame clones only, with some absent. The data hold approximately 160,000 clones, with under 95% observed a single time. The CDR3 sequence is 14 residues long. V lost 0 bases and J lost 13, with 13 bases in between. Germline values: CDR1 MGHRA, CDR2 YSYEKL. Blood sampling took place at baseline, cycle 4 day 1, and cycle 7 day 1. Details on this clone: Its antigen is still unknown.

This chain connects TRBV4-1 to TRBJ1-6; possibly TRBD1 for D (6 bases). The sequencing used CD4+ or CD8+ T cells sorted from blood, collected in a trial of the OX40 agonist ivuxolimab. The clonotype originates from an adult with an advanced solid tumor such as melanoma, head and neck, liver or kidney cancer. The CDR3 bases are TGCGCCAGCAGCCAAGAGGGGGGCAGGATGCCCCTCCACTTT. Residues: CASSQEGGRMPLHF.